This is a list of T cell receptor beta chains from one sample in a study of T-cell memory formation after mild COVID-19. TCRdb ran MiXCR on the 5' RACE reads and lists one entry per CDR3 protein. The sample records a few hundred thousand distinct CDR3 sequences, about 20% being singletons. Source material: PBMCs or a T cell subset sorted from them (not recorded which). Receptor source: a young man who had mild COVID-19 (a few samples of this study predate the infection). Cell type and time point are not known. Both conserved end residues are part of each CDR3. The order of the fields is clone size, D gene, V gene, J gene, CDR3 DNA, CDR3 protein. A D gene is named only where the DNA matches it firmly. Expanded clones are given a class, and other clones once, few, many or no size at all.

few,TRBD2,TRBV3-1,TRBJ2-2,TGTGCCAGCAGCCAAGATCGGGGGGACGCGAACACCGGGGAGCTGTTTTTT,CASSQDRGDANTGELFF
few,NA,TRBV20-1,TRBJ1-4,TGCAGTGCTAGAGATCTTGTGGGGGGCCCCAATGAAAAACTGTTTTTT,CSARDLVGGPNEKLFF
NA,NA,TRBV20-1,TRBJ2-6,TGCAGTGTTGCTCGGGTGGACTTCGGCTCTGGGGCCAACGTCCTGACTTTC,CSVARVDFGSGANVLTF
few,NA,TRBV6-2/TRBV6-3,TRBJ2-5,TGTGCCGGTCGAGGGGGGAACGGGAAGACCCAGTACTTC,CAGRGGNGKTQYF
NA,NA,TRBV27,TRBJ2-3,TGTGCCAGCAGCTTCCGCCTCCGAGAGTCGGGCACAGATACGCAGTATTTT,CASSFRLRESGTDTQYF
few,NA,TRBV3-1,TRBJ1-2,TGTGCCAGCAGCCAAGAAATTCCCGTTGGCTACACCTTC,CASSQEIPVGYTF
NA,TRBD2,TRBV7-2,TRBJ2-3,TGTGCCAGCAGCTTCCAGCGGGGGGGCACAGATACGCAGTATTTT,CASSFQRGGTDTQYF
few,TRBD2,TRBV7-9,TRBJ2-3,TGTGCCGCCGGGGTGCCCTGGGGGGGTACGCAGTATTTT,CAAGVPWGGTQYF
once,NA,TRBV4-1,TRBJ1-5,NA,CASSSSASNQPQHF
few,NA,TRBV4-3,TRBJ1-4,TGCGCCAGCAGCCAGATGGGGACGGTTTGGAATGAAAAACTGTTTTTT,CASSQMGTVWNEKLFF
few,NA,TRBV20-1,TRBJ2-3,TGCAGTGCTAGCTCGACCAGCCGGGCGCAGTATTTT,CSASSTSRAQYF
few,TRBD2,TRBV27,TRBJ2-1,TGTGCCAGCAGTTTACTGGCGGGGGATTACAATGAGCAGTTCTTC,CASSLLAGDYNEQFF
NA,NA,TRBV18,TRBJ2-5,TGTGCCAGCTCACCACCTCGGGAGACCCAGTACTTC,CASSPPRETQYF
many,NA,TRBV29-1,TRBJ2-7,TGCAGCGCGGGTTCCTACGAGCAGTACTTC,CSAGSYEQYF
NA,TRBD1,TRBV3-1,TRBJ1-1,TGTGCCAGCAGCAGCTGGGACAGGAACACTGAAGCTTTCTTT,CASSSWDRNTEAFF
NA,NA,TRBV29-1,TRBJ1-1,TGCAGCGTTGAAGACGGCAGGAACACTGAAGCTTTCTTT,CSVEDGRNTEAFF
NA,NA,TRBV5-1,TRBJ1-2,TGCGCCAGCACCCGGGGGTATGGCTACACCTTC,CASTRGYGYTF
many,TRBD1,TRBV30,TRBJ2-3,TGTGCCTGGGAAGGGACAGAAGCTAGCACAGATACGCAGTATTTT,CAWEGTEASTDTQYF
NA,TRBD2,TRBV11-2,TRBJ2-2,TGTGCCAGCCGATGGGGAGGGGTGATCGGGGAGCTGTTTTTT,CASRWGGVIGELFF
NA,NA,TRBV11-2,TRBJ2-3,TGTGCCAGCAGCCAGAGGGGCCGAAAGAGAGAGGAGGCAGATACGCAGTATTTT,CASSQRGRKREEADTQYF
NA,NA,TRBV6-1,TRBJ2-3,TGTGCCAGCAGTGAAGCGTGGGCTGGGTTTAGTCCAGATACGCAGTATTTT,CASSEAWAGFSPDTQYF
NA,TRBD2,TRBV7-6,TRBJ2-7,TGTGCCAGCAGCTCTCAGCGGGGGGGCCTCAACGAGCAGTACTTC,CASSSQRGGLNEQYF
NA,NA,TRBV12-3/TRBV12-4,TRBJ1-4,TGTGCCAGCAGTTTGACAGGTTTGAAGGAAAAACTGTTTTTT,CASSLTGLKEKLFF
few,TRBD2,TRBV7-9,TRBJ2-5,TGTGCCAGCAGCTTACTGGGACTAGCGGGGGGGACGAAAGAGACCCAGTACTTC,CASSLLGLAGGTKETQYF
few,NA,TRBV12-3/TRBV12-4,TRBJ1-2,TGTGCCAGCAGTTTACAGGGGCACTATGGCTACACCTTC,CASSLQGHYGYTF
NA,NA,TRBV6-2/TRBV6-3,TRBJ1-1,TGTGCCAGCAGTTACAGGCTATCGAGCACTGAAGCTTTCTTT,CASSYRLSSTEAFF
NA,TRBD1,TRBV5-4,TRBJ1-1,TGTGCCACCGTGGACAGGGGGACCTCCCACACTGAAGCTTTCTTT,CATVDRGTSHTEAFF
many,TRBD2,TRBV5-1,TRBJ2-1,TGCGCCAGCAGCTCCGGGACTACCTCGGGCGATGAGCAGTTCTTC,CASSSGTTSGDEQFF
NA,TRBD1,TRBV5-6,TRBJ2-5,TGTGCCAGCAGCCCGATACCGGGACAGGGACAAGAGACCCAGTACTTC,CASSPIPGQGQETQYF
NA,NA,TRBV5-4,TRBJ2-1,TGTGCCAGCAGCTTGGTTCTGGGTGAGCAGTTCTTC,CASSLVLGEQFF
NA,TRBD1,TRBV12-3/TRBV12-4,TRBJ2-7,TGTGCCAGCCGGGACAGCATCTACGAGCAGTACTTC,CASRDSIYEQYF
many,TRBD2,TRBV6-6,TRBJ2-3,TGTGCCAGCAGCCAACTAGCGGGGGGCACAGATACGCAGTATTTT,CASSQLAGGTDTQYF
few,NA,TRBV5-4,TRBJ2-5,TGTGCCAGCAGCCATATCGACCGGGGTCAAGAGACCCAGTACTTC,CASSHIDRGQETQYF
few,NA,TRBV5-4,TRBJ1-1,TGTGCCAGCAGCTTGGACAGCCCTGAAGCTTTCTTT,CASSLDSPEAFF
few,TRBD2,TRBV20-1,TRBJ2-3,TGCAGTGCTGCCGGGACTAGCGGGGCCACAGATACGCAGTATTTT,CSAAGTSGATDTQYF
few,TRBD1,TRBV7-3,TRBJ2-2,TGTGCCAGCAGCTTAATAAGGACAGGGCACACCGGGGAGCTGTTTTTT,CASSLIRTGHTGELFF
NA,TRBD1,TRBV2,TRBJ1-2,TGTGCCAGCAGTGGGACAGGGGGGGTTCGCTACACCTTC,CASSGTGGVRYTF
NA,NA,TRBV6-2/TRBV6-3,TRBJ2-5,TGTGCCAGCAGTGCCCACAGCGCGGAGACCCAGTACTTC,CASSAHSAETQYF
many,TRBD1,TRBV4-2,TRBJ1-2,TGTGCCAGCAGCCAGGTCGGGACAGGCGATAACTATGGCTACACCTTC,CASSQVGTGDNYGYTF
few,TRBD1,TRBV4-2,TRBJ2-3,TGTGCCAGCAGCCAAGGGGACAGGGCCAAGGGAGATACGCAGTATTTT,CASSQGDRAKGDTQYF
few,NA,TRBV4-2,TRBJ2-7,TGTGCCAGCAGCCAAGACAGGTCCTACGAGCAGTACTTC,CASSQDRSYEQYF
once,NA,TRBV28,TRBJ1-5,TGTGCCAGCAGTGACCAACGACCTCAGCCCCAGCATTTT,CASSDQRPQPQHF
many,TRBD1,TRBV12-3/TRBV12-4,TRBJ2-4,TGTGCCAGCAGTTTACCGACAGGGGCGGATATAGCCAAAAACATTCAGTACTTC,CASSLPTGADIAKNIQYF
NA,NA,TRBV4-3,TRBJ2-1,TGCGCCAGCAGCCCTATAGCGTGGAGGGATGAGCAGTTCTTC,CASSPIAWRDEQFF
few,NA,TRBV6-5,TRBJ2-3,TGTGCCAGCAGTTACTCTCCGCCCGGGCAGGGAACTCTCACAGATACGCAGTATTTT,CASSYSPPGQGTLTDTQYF
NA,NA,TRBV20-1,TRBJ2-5,TGCAGTGCACCTCAGAGGGGTCAGGAGACCCAGTACTTC,CSAPQRGQETQYF